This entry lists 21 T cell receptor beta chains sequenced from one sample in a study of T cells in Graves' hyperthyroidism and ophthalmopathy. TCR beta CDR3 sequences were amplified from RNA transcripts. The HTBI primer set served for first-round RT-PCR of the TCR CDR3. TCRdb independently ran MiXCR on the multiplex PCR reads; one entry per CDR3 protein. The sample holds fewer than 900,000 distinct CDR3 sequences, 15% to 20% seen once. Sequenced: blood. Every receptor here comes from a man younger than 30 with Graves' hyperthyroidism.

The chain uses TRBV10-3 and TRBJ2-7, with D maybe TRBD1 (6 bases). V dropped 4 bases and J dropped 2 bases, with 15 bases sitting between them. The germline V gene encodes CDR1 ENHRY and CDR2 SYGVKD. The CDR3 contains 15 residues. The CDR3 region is CAISAGTLIPYEQYF. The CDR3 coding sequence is TGTGCCATCAGTGCTGGGACACTAATCCCCTACGAGCAGTACTTC.

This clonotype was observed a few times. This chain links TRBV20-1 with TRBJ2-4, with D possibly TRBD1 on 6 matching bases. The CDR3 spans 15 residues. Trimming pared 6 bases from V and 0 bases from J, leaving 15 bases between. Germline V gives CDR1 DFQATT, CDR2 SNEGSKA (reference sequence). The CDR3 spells CSADSLGGAKNIQYF. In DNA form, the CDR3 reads TGCAGTGCAGACAGCCTAGGGGGAGCCAAAAACATTCAGTACTTC.

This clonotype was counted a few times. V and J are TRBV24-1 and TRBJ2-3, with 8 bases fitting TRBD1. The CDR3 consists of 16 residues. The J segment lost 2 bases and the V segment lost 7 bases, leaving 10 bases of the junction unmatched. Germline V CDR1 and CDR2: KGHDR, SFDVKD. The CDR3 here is CATSPTGTGFTDTQYF. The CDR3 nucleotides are TGTGCCACCAGCCCAACCGGGACAGGCTTCACAGATACGCAGTATTTT.

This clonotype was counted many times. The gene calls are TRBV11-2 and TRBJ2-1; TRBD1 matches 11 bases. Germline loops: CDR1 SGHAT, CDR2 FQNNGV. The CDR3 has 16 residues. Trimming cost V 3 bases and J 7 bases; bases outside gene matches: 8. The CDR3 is CASSLAPGQGGNEQFF. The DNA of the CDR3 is TGTGCCAGCAGCTTGGCTCCGGGACAGGGGGGAAATGAGCAGTTCTTC.

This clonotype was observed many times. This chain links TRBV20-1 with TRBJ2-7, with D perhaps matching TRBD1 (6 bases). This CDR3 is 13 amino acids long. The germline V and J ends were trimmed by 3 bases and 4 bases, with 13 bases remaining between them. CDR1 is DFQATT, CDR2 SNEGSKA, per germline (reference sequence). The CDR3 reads CSASRPRGYEQYF. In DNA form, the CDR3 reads TGCAGTGCTAGTCGTCCTAGGGGGTACGAGCAGTACTTC.

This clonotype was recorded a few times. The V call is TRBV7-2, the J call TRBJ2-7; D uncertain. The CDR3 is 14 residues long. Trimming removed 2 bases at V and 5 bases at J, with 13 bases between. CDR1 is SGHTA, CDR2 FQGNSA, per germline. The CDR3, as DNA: TGTGCCAGCAGCTTAACATCCTTTTCCCACGAGCAGTACTTC. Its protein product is CASSLTSFSHEQYF.

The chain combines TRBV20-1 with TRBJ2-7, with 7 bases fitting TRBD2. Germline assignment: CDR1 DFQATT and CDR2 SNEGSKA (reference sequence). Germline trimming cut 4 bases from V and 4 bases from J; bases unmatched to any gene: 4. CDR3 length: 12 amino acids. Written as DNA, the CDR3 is TGCAGTGCTAAGCGGGACGAGTACGAGCAGTACTTC. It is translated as CSAKRDEYEQYF.

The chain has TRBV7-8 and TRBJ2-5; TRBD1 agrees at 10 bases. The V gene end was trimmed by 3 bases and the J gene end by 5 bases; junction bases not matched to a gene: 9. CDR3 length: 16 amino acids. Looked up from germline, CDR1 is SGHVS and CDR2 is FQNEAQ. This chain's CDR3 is CASSFSRDRGEETQYF. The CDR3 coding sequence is TGTGCCAGCAGCTTTTCCCGGGACAGGGGTGAGGAGACCCAGTACTTC. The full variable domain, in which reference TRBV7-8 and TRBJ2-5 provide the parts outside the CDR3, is GAGVSQSPRYKVAKRGQDVALRCDPISGHVSLFWYQQALGQGPEFLTYFQNEAQLDKSGLPSDRFFAERPEGSVSTLKIQRTQQEDSAVYLCASSFSRDRGEETQYFGPGTRLLVL.

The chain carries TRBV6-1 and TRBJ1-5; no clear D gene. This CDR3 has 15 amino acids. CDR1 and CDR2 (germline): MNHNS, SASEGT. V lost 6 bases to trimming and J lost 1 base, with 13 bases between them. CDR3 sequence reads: CASSPTIWSNQPQHF. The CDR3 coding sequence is TGTGCCAGCAGCCCGACTATTTGGAGCAATCAGCCCCAGCATTTT.

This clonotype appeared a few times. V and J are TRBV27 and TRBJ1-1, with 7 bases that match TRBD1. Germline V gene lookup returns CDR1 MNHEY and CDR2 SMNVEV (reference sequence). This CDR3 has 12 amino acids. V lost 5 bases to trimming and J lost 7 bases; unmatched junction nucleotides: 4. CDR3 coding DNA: TGTGCCAGCAGTCCCCACAGGGGTGAAGCTTTCTTT. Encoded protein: CASSPHRGEAFF.

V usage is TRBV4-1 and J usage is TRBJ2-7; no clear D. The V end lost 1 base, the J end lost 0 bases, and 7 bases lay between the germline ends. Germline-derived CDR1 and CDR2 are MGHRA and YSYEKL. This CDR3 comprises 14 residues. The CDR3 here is CASSQARSSYEQYF. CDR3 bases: TGCGCCAGCAGCCAAGCCAGGAGCTCCTACGAGCAGTACTTC.

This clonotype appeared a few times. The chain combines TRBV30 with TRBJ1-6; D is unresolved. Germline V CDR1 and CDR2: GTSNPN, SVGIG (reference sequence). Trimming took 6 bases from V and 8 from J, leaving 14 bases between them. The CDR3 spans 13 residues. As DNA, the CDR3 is TGTGCCTGCAATAGGAATGGTGATTCACCCCTCCACTTT. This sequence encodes CACNRNGDSPLHF.

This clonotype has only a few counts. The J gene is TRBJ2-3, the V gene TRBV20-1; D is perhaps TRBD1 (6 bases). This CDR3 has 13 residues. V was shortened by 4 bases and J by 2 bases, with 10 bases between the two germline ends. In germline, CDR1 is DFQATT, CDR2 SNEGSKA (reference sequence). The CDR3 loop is CSAKQGFTDTQYF. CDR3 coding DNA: TGCAGTGCTAAACAGGGCTTCACAGATACGCAGTATTTT.

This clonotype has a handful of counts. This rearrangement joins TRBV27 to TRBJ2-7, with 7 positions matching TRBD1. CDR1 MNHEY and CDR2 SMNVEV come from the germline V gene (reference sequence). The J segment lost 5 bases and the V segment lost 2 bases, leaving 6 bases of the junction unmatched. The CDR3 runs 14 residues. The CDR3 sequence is CASSLNRGNDEQYF. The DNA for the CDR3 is TGTGCCAGCAGTTTAAACAGGGGTAACGACGAGCAGTACTTC.

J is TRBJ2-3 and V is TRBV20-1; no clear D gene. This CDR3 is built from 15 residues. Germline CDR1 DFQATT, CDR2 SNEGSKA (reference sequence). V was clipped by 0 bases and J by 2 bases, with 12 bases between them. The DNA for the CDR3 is TGCAGTGCTAGAGATCCAGGCGTGAACACAGATACGCAGTATTTT. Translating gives CSARDPGVNTDTQYF.

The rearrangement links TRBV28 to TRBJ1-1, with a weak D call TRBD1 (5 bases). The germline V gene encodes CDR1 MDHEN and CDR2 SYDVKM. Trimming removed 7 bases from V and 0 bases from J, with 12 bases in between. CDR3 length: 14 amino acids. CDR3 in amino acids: CASTKQAMNTEAFF. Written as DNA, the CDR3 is TGTGCCAGCACTAAACAGGCCATGAACACTGAAGCTTTCTTT.

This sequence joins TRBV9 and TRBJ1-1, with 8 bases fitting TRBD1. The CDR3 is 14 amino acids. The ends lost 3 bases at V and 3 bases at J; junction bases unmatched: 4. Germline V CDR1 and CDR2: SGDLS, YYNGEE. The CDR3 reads CASSGTGQDTEAFF. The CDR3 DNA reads TGTGCCAGCAGCGGGACAGGGCAAGACACTGAAGCTTTCTTT.

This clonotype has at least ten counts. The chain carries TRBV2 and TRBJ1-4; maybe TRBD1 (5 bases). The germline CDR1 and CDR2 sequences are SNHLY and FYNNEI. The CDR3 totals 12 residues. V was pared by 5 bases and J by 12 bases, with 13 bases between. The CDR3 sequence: CASSRDLRELFF. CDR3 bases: TGTGCCAGCAGTCGGGACCTCCGGGAACTGTTTTTT.

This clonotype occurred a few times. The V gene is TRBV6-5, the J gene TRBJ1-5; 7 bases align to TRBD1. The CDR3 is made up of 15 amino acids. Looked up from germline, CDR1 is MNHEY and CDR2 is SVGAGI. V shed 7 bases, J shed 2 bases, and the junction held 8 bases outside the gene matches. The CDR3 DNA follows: TGTGCCAGCAATCTACTCCAGGGGGGCAATCAGCCCCAGCATTTT. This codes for CASNLLQGGNQPQHF.

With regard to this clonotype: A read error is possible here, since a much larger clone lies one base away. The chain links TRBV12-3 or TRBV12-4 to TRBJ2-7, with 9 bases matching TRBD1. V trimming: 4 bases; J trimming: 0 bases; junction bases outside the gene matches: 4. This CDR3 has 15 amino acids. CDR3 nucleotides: TGTGCCAGCAGTTCCCGGGACAGGGTCTCCTACGAGCAGTACTTC. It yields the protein CASSSRDRVSYEQYF.

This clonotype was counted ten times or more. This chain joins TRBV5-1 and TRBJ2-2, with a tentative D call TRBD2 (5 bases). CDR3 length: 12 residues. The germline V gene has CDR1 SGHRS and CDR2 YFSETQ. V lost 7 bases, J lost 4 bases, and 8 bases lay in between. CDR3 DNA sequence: TGCGCCAGCTTTGGACTCACCGGGGAGCTGTTTTTT. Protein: CASFGLTGELFF.